The 18 T cell receptor beta chains reported below all come from one sample, sequenced in a study of cytomegalovirus exposure and HLA in healthy donors. This PCR relied on a set of 60 Vbeta primers and 13 Jbeta primers. Clones were read by immunoSEQ multiplex PCR, and TCRdb kept only the in-frame ones, dropping some. In total, the table holds some 110,000 clones. The specimen sequenced was PBMCs. These receptors came from a man aged 40-49 years in good health and CMV-seropositive.

This rearrangement joins TRBV30 to TRBJ1-2; D may be TRBD1 (5 bases). Trimming removed 2 bases at V and 4 bases at J, with 11 bases between. CDR3 length: 13 amino acids. The V gene's germline CDR1 is GTSNPN and CDR2 SVGIG (reference sequence). The CDR3 DNA follows: TGTGCCTGGAGTACCCAGGGAGGCTATGGCTACACCTTC. It is translated as CAWSTQGGYGYTF.

The J gene is TRBJ2-7, the V gene TRBV7-9; 7 bases align to TRBD1. Looked up from germline, CDR1 is SEHNR and CDR2 is FQNEAQ (reference sequence). J was trimmed by 5 bases and V by 5 bases; bases with no gene match: 15. The CDR3 spans 16 residues. CDR3 residues: CASSLRQGALRDEQYF. The CDR3 DNA reads TGTGCCAGCAGCCTACGACAGGGCGCCCTTCGGGACGAGCAGTACTTC.

CDR3 sequence (DNA): TGCGCCAGCAGTAGGCTAGCGGGAGAACCCCACAATGAGCAGTTCTTC. It translates to CASSRLAGEPHNEQFF. The rearrangement links TRBV10-2 to TRBJ2-1; TRBD2 matches 10 bases. The CDR3 is 16 amino acids. The germline V gene has CDR1 WSHSY and CDR2 SAAADI. Germline trimming cut 5 bases from V and 5 bases from J; bases unmatched to any gene: 9.

The chain has TRBV28 and TRBJ2-2; 7 bases agree with TRBD1. The CDR3 loop spans 18 amino acids. V trimming: 5 bases; J trimming: 5 bases; junction bases outside the gene matches: 17. Germline V gene sequence: CDR1 MDHEN, CDR2 SYDVKM. CDR3 coding DNA: TGTGCCAGCAGTCCTATCCCCGGGACAGCCAGGTCGACCGGGGAGCTGTTTTTT. This gives the protein CASSPIPGTARSTGELFF.

The J gene is TRBJ2-1, the V gene TRBV10-3, with D perhaps TRBD2 (6 bases). Germline CDR1 reads ENHRY; CDR2 reads SYGVKD. This CDR3 has 12 residues. The V end was cut by 4 bases, the J end by 9 bases, with 10 bases between. The CDR3 sequence: CAISASGVEQFF. CDR3 DNA sequence: TGTGCCATCAGTGCATCGGGGGTTGAGCAGTTCTTC.

The chain links TRBV7-9 to TRBJ2-1, with 9 bases aligning to TRBD1. CDR1 and CDR2 from the germline V gene are SEHNR and FQNEAQ (reference sequence). The CDR3 loop spans 19 amino acids. V shed 5 bases, J shed 4 bases, and the junction held 18 bases outside the gene matches. The CDR3 reads CASSRPGQGSATYYNEQFF. The CDR3 DNA follows: TGTGCCAGCAGCAGACCGGGACAGGGTTCGGCAACCTATTACAATGAGCAGTTCTTC.

This chain uses TRBV28 with TRBJ1-4; 8 bases line up with TRBD1. The CDR3 sequence is 18 residues long. Germline V lookup: CDR1 MDHEN, CDR2 SYDVKM. J was trimmed by 8 bases and V by 3 bases; bases with no gene match: 17. The CDR3 DNA is TGTGCCAGCAGTTTCAATCCAGGGGGCGCGGGCGGTCGGGAAAAACTGTTTTTT. Its protein product is CASSFNPGGAGGREKLFF.

V is TRBV29-1 and J is TRBJ1-1; maybe TRBD1 (6 bases). From germline, CDR1 is SQVTM and CDR2 ANQGSEA. This CDR3 contains 13 residues. V lost 8 bases and J lost 0, with 13 bases in between. CDR3 region: CSSRTDMNTEAFF. The DNA for the CDR3 is TGCAGCTCTAGGACAGATATGAACACTGAAGCTTTCTTT. The full variable domain, completed using reference TRBV29-1 and TRBJ1-1, is SAVISQKPSRDICQRGTSLTIQCQVDSQVTMMFWYRQQPGQSLTLIATANQGSEATYESGFVIDKFPISRPNLTFSTLTVSNMSPEDSSIYLCSSRTDMNTEAFFGQGTRLTVV.

The chain couples TRBV7-2 to TRBJ2-3; the match to TRBD2 covers 9 bases. CDR1 and CDR2 (germline): SGHTA, FQGNSA. This CDR3 region has 14 residues. Trimming removed 5 bases from V and 6 bases from J; junction bases left unmatched: 6. The CDR3 reads CASSTLRGGDTQYF. In nucleotides, the CDR3 is TGTGCCAGCAGCACCCTGCGGGGGGGGGATACGCAGTATTTT.

The chain recombines TRBV10-3 with TRBJ1-1, with a weak D call TRBD1 (5 bases). The CDR3 consists of 15 residues. V was pared by 6 bases and J by 3 bases, with 17 bases between. CDR1 and CDR2 from the germline V gene are ENHRY and SYGVKD. The CDR3 DNA follows: TGTGCCATCAGACAGGAGGGCGGTGGGGACACTGAAGCTTTCTTT. This encodes CAIRQEGGGDTEAFF.

V usage is TRBV11-2 and J usage is TRBJ1-5; 7 nucleotides agree with TRBD1. Unmatched junction bases numbered 6, after V lost 1 base and J lost 6 bases. Germline CDR1 is SGHAT and CDR2 is FQNNGV. The CDR3 length is 15 residues. CDR3 in amino acids: CASSLGGGGGQPQHF. CDR3 bases: TGTGCCAGCAGCTTAGGAGGGGGCGGAGGTCAGCCCCAGCATTTT.

The J gene is TRBJ1-2, the V gene TRBV6-1; D not certain. V was trimmed by 2 bases and J by 4 bases, leaving 11 bases between them. This CDR3 region has 14 residues. CDR1 MNHNS and CDR2 SASEGT come from the germline V gene. The DNA for the CDR3 is TGTGCCAGCAGTGAATCTGGCAGGATCTATGGCTACACCTTC. As protein: CASSESGRIYGYTF.

The CDR3 region is CATSRDLERGLSYGYTF. The CDR3 nucleotides read TGTGCCACCAGCAGAGATCTCGAGAGGGGGCTCAGCTATGGCTACACCTTC. This chain uses TRBV15 with TRBJ1-2; 7 positions match TRBD1. J was trimmed by 4 bases and V by 0 bases; bases with no gene match: 11. Germline V gives CDR1 LNHNV, CDR2 YYDKDF (reference sequence). The CDR3 is 17 amino acids. Combining the CDR3 with reference TRBV15 and TRBJ1-2 gives the whole variable domain DAMVIQNPRYQVTQFGKPVTLSCSQTLNHNVMYWYQQKSSQAPKLLFHYYDKDFNNEADTPDNFQSRRPNTSFCFLDIRSPGLGDTAMYLCATSRDLERGLSYGYTFGSGTRLTVV.

A note on this clone: Other DNA sequences in this sample translate to the same CDR3. The genes are TRBV10-3 and TRBJ2-3; perhaps TRBD1 as D (6 bases). V was cut by 4 bases and J by 0 bases, with 11 bases left in between. The CDR3 totals 15 residues. Germline CDR1 reads ENHRY; CDR2 reads SYGVKD. The DNA for the CDR3 is TGTGCCATCAGTGGCAGGGGATTTAGCACAGATACGCAGTATTTT. Residues: CAISGRGFSTDTQYF.

The rearrangement uses TRBV4-1 and TRBJ2-5; perhaps TRBD1 as D (8 bases). The germline V gene encodes CDR1 MGHRA and CDR2 YSYEKL. This CDR3 has 17 residues. The ends were cut back, 0 bases at V and 5 bases at J, with 19 bases in the middle. The CDR3 is CASSQEGFTGGGETQYF. CDR3 DNA sequence: TGCGCCAGCAGCCAAGAAGGTTTTACAGGGGGGGGTGAGACCCAGTACTTC.

The chain has TRBV29-1 and TRBJ2-7; tentatively, D is TRBD1 (8 bases). The CDR3 runs to 12 residues. CDR1 and CDR2 from the germline V gene are SQVTM and ANQGSEA. The V gene lost 7 bases and the J gene lost 5 bases, with 15 bases spanning the gap. Written as DNA, the CDR3 is TGCAGCGCCGGACAGGGAGGGGACGAGCAGTACTTC. Encoded protein: CSAGQGGDEQYF.

This chain links TRBV10-3 with TRBJ1-1, with a possible D match to TRBD1 (5 bases). The CDR3 contains 10 residues. V lost 9 bases and J lost 11, with 13 bases in between. Germline V gives CDR1 ENHRY, CDR2 SYGVKD. The CDR3 region has the DNA TGTGCCATTGGGGCCCTCCTGGCTTTCTTT. It is translated as CAIGALLAFF.

The J gene is TRBJ2-7, the V gene TRBV27; D possibly corresponds to TRBD2 (7 bases). The V and J ends lost 2 bases and 0 bases respectively, with 14 bases between them. This CDR3 is built from 16 residues. Germline V gives CDR1 MNHEY, CDR2 SMNVEV (reference sequence). CDR3 loop: CASSLGGGGVSYEQYF. The CDR3 DNA follows: TGTGCCAGCAGTTTAGGGGGGGGCGGCGTCTCCTACGAGCAGTACTTC.